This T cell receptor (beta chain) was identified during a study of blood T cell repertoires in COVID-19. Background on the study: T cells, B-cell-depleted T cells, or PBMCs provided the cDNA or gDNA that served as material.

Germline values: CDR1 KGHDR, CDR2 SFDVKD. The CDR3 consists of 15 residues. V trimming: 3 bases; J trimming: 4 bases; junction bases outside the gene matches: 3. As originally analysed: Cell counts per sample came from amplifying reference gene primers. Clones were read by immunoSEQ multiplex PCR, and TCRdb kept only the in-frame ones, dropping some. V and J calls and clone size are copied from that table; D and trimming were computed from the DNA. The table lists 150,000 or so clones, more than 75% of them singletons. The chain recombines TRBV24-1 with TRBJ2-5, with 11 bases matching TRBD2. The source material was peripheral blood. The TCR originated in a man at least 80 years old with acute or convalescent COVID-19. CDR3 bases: TGTGCCACCAGTGATCCCGGGACTAGCGGAGAGACCCAGTACTTC. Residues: CATSDPGTSGETQYF.